This passage covers 4 T cell receptor beta chains from one sample sequenced in a study of T cell responses to AZD1222 COVID-19 vaccine. The protocol was immunoSEQ multiplex PCR, while the TCRdb copy is restricted to in-frame clones and leaves out a portion. Among roughly 92,000 clones, roughly 91% were seen once, and the ten largest hold roughly 4.9%. The source was peripheral blood, collected 28 days after the second AZD1222 dose. The receptors stem from an adult who received the AZD1222 COVID-19 vaccine.

Of note for this clone: Germline is not matched at one junction end, which may reflect a read error. The chain has TRBV7-2 and TRBJ1-4; possibly TRBD1 for D (5 bases). Germline-derived CDR1 and CDR2 are SGHTA and FQGNSA. This CDR3 has 15 residues. CDR3 loop: CASSSRAGYNDKLFF. CDR3 nucleotide sequence: TGTGCCAGCAGCTCCAGGGCGGGATATAATGACAAACTGTTTTTT.

J is TRBJ1-6 and V is TRBV7-8, with D possibly being TRBD1 (6 bases). The germline V gene has CDR1 SGHVS and CDR2 FQNEAQ. V was pared by 2 bases and J by 7 bases, with 15 bases between. CDR3 length: 16 residues. This CDR3 is CASSLSGGPGNSPLHF. The CDR3 coding sequence is TGTGCCAGCAGCTTATCGGGGGGCCCGGGAAATTCACCCCTCCACTTT. The whole variable domain, remainder taken from reference TRBV7-8 and TRBJ1-6, is GAGVSQSPRYKVAKRGQDVALRCDPISGHVSLFWYQQALGQGPEFLTYFQNEAQLDKSGLPSDRFFAERPEGSVSTLKIQRTQQEDSAVYLCASSLSGGPGNSPLHFGNGTRLTVT.

The chain is built from TRBV19 and TRBJ1-1; the match to TRBD1 covers 9 bases. Per germline, CDR1 LNHDA and CDR2 SQIVND (reference sequence). The CDR3 length is 14 residues. With 3 bases clipped from V and 5 bases from J, the junction kept 4 bases outside the gene matches. CDR3 residues: CASSMGQGLTEAFF. CDR3 DNA sequence: TGTGCCAGTAGTATGGGACAGGGTTTGACTGAAGCTTTCTTT. Based on the CDR3 plus reference TRBV19 and TRBJ1-1, the full variable domain is DGGITQSPKYLFRKEGQNVTLSCEQNLNHDAMYWYRQDPGQGLRLIYYSQIVNDFQKGDIAEGYSVSREKKESFPLTVTSAQKNPTAFYLCASSMGQGLTEAFFGQGTRLTVV.

The J gene is TRBJ1-1, the V gene TRBV6-5; no clear D gene. The CDR3 spans 12 residues. The germline V gene encodes CDR1 MNHEY and CDR2 SVGAGI. Trimming cost V 7 bases and J 3 bases, with 9 bases left between them. This CDR3 is CASTLLDTEAFF. In DNA, the CDR3 is TGTGCCAGCACCCTGCTGGACACTGAAGCTTTCTTT.